This TCR beta chain derives from a study of T cell changes during pregnancy in multiple sclerosis. Germline values: CDR1 MNHNS, CDR2 SASEGT. After removal of 6 bases from V and 1 base from J, the junction contained 8 bases not matched to a gene. The CDR3 loop spans 15 amino acids. Assay used: immunoSEQ multiplex PCR; TCRdb lists only in-frame clones, some missing. The sample yields tens of thousands of clones, just over 90% seen once. The chain recombines TRBV6-1 with TRBJ1-2; TRBD1 matches 7 bases. The sequenced sample was peripheral blood, obtained in the third trimester of pregnancy. The TCR comes from a female donor with multiple sclerosis, enrolled in a pregnancy study. The CDR3 DNA sequence: TGTGCCAGCAGGCGGGACAGCGCTTTTAACTATGGCTACACCTTC. This gives the protein CASRRDSAFNYGYTF.